The present T cell receptor beta chain was sequenced within a study of T-cell memory formation after mild COVID-19. Study-level results: Some SARS-CoV-2-responding clones were already detected in memory before infection. CD4+ contracting clones were mainly CM and EM; CD8+ ones, EMRA.

This clonotype was seen at least ten times. The antigen is unknown. The CDR3 extends over 18 amino acids. V shed 0 bases and J 8 bases; nucleotides not matched to a gene: 14. CDR1 and CDR2 (germline): SGDLS, YYNGEE. TCRdb re-analysed the 5' RACE reads in MiXCR, keeping a single row per CDR3 protein. The data show 550,000 to 600,000 distinct CDR3 sequences, with about 20% seen just once and about 8.2% held by the top ten. The material sequenced was PBMCs or a T cell subset sorted from them (not recorded which). This clonotype was sampled from an adult woman who had mild COVID-19 (a few samples of this study predate the infection). Cell type and time point are not known. This chain joins TRBV9 and TRBJ2-1, with 10 nucleotides matching TRBD2. CDR3 residues: CASSVATGASGGGDEQFF. The CDR3 nucleotides are TGTGCCAGCAGCGTAGCTACGGGGGCTAGCGGGGGAGGGGATGAGCAGTTCTTC.